This T cell receptor beta chain was captured by sequencing in a study of cytomegalovirus exposure and HLA in healthy donors. The PCR contained 60 Vbeta and 13 Jbeta primers. Generated by immunoSEQ multiplex PCR, the TCRdb table keeps only in-frame clones and is missing some. This sample has about 200,000 clones, with roughly 80% found just once. In germline, CDR1 is SEHNR, CDR2 FQNEAQ (reference sequence). V was cut by 5 bases and J by 4 bases, with 17 bases left in between. CDR3 length: 16 residues. V gene TRBV7-9 combines with J gene TRBJ1-4; D might be TRBD1 (6 bases). Sequencing was performed on PBMCs. This clonotype was sampled from a woman aged 25 to 39 in good health and CMV-seropositive. The CDR3 sequence: CASSPKQGGGNEKLFF. The CDR3 bases are TGTGCCAGCAGCCCGAAACAGGGCGGGGGTAATGAAAAACTGTTTTTT.